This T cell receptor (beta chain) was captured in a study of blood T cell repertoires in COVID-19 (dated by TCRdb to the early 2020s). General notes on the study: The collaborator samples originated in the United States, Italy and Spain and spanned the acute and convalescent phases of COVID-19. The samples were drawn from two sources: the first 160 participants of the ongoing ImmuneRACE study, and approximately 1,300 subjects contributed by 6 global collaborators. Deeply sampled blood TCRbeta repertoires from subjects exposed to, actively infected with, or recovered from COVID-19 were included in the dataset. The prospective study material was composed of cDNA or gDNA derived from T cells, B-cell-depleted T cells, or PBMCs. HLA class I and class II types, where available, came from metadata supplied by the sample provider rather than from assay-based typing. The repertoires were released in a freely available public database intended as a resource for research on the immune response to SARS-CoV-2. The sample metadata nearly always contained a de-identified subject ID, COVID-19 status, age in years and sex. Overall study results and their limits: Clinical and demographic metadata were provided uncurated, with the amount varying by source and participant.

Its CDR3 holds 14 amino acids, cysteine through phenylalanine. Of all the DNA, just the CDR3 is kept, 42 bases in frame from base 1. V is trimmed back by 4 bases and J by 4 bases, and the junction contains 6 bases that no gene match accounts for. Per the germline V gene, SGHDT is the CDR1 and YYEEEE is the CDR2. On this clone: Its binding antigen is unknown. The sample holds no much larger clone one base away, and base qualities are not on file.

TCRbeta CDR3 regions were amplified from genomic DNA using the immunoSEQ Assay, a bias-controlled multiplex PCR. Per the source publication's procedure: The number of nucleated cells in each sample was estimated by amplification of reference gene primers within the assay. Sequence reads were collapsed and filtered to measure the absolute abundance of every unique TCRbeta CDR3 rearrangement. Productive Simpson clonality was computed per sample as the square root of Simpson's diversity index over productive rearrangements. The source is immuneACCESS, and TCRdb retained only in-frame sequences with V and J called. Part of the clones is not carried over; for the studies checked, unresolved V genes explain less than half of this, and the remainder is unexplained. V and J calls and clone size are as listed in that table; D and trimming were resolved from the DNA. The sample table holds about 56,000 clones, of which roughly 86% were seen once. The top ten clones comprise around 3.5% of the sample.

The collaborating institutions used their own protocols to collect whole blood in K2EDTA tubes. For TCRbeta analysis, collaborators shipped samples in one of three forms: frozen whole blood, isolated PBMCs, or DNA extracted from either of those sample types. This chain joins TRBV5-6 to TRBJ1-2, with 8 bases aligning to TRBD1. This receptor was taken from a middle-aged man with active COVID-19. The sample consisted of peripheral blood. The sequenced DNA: TGTGCCAGCAGCAAGACAGGGGCCGTCTATGGCTACACCTTC. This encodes CASSKTGAVYGYTF.